This entry lists 2 T cell receptor beta chains sequenced from one sample in a study of shared clonotypes between healthy human individuals. Sequenced by immunoSEQ multiplex PCR; TCRdb stores in-frame clones only, minus some. Of over a million clones detected, approximately 80% appear once; the ten largest clones hold approximately 0.56%. Sample: memory CD4+ T cells from PBMCs. Sample subset: CD45RA-negative fraction. These receptors originate from a man in his late teens or twenties in good health. Some clones in this sample may be carry-over from other donors' samples.

This chain links TRBV28 with TRBJ1-3, with unresolved D. Deletions cut 4 bases from V and 4 bases from J, with 11 bases between. This CDR3 contains 14 residues. The germline V gene encodes CDR1 MDHEN and CDR2 SYDVKM. CDR3 sequence (DNA): TGTGCCAGCAGTTCGGTGAAACTGGGAAACACCATATATTTT. Its translation is CASSSVKLGNTIYF.

The chain is built from TRBV7-2 and TRBJ1-2; TRBD1 matches at 8 bases. CDR3 size: 14 residues. Trimming took 1 base from V and 4 from J; bases not matched to a gene: 2. Germline V lookup: CDR1 SGHTA, CDR2 FQGNSA. The chain's CDR3 is CASSLDRGAYGYTF. The CDR3 DNA follows: TGTGCCAGCAGCTTAGACAGGGGGGCCTATGGCTACACCTTC.